These 27 T cell receptor beta chains share one sample of origin, sequenced in a study of regulatory T cells in long-lasting Graves disease (dated by TCRdb to the early 2020s). To prepare the library, multiplex PCR was applied. Instrument used: Illumina HiSeq 4000. iRepertoire HTBI primers and Arm-PCR amplification of CDR3 regions were used to construct TCR beta libraries. TCRdb reanalyzed the raw reads on its own, using fastp at Q25 for trimming and MiXCR for clone calling, and kept in-frame beta chains. One record per CDR3 amino acid sequence lists the most common genes and DNA. The sample table records 700,000 or so distinct CDR3 sequences; about 30% of these occur just once. Around 42% of the sample is in the top ten clones. The meaning of the sample's time point label: persistent/refractory GD, antithyroid drugs over 5 years with positive TRAb. For both TCR sequencing and RNA sequencing, RNA was extracted from PBMCs in TRIzol.

This specimen consisted of peripheral blood mononuclear cells (PBMCs), obtained when the disease was refractory, from a patient treated with antithyroid drugs. The source is a female donor with Graves disease.

This clonotype was found a few times. The V call is TRBV20-1, the J call TRBJ1-5; 9 bases match TRBD1. Trimming removed 2 bases from V and 1 base from J; junction bases left unmatched: 3. The CDR3 length is 15 residues. Germline assignment: CDR1 DFQATT and CDR2 SNEGSKA (reference sequence). CDR3 nucleotides: TGCAGTGCTAGACGAGGGACAGGGAGCAATCAGCCCCAGCATTTT. It encodes CSARRGTGSNQPQHF.

This chain uses TRBV5-1 with TRBJ1-5; no clear D gene. V lost 0 bases to trimming and J lost 5 bases, with 12 bases between them. This CDR3 has 15 amino acids. From germline, CDR1 is SGHRS and CDR2 YFSETQ. Here the CDR3 DNA reads TGCGCCAGCAGCTTGGCCGGGAGGGTGGATCAGCCCCAGCATTTT. It codes for CASSLAGRVDQPQHF.

V and J are TRBV6-2 or TRBV6-3 and TRBJ1-3; D gene unclear. Trimming shortened V by 4 bases and J by 0 bases, and 13 bases separated the two germline ends. In germline, CDR1 is MNHEY, CDR2 SVGEGT. This CDR3 spans 16 amino acids. CDR3: CASSSQRQGSGNTIYF. The CDR3 DNA is TGTGCCAGCAGTTCGCAACGGCAAGGCTCTGGAAACACCATATATTTT.

The chain uses TRBV20-1 and TRBJ1-6, with D possibly matching TRBD1 (5 bases). This CDR3 contains 14 residues. V lost 6 bases and J lost 9, with 18 bases in between. Per germline, CDR1 DFQATT and CDR2 SNEGSKA (reference sequence). This CDR3 reads CSAPEVRVGSPLHF. In nucleotides, the CDR3 is TGCAGTGCGCCAGAGGTCAGGGTTGGTTCACCCCTCCACTTT.

The chain recombines TRBV6-1 with TRBJ1-5; TRBD1 might be the D (6 bases). V shed 2 bases and J shed 2 bases, with 10 bases lying between them. Germline V lookup: CDR1 MNHNS, CDR2 SASEGT. The CDR3 covers 15 residues. CDR3 nucleotide sequence: TGTGCCAGCAGTGAAAACAGGGCGGGCAATCAGCCCCAGCATTTT. Its protein product is CASSENRAGNQPQHF.

The V and J genes are TRBV30 and TRBJ2-7; 8 bases agree with TRBD1. The CDR3 sequence is 13 residues long. The ends lost 3 bases at V and 2 bases at J; junction bases unmatched: 3. Germline CDR1 reads GTSNPN; CDR2 reads SVGIG (reference sequence). The CDR3 coding sequence is TGTGCCTGGAGAACGACAGGGGCCTACGAGCAGTACTTC. Its translation: CAWRTTGAYEQYF.

Comments on this clonotype: A junction boundary mismatches the germline segment, possibly from a read error. In DNA form, the CDR3 reads TGTGCCAGCAGTGAATGGAGGGGTGAAAGCTATGGCTACGCCTTC. Translating it yields CASSEWRGESYGYAF. The chain joins TRBV6-1 to TRBJ1-2, with D possibly matching TRBD1 (5 bases). CDR3 length equals 15 residues. The germline V gene encodes CDR1 MNHNS and CDR2 SASEGT.

The chain is built from TRBV4-1 and TRBJ2-2, with 9 nucleotides matching TRBD2. The CDR3 contains 18 residues. CDR1 is MGHRA, CDR2 YSYEKL, per germline. Losses at the gene ends were 2 bases for V and 6 bases for J; bases not matched to a gene: 13. In DNA, the CDR3 is TGCGCCAGCAGCCAAAGGGTTATTAGCGGGAGCGAGGCCGGGGAGCTGTTTTTT. Its protein product is CASSQRVISGSEAGELFF.

This sequence joins TRBV7-6 and TRBJ2-6; D may be TRBD2 (6 bases). The CDR3 is made up of 16 amino acids. CDR1 SGHVS and CDR2 FNYEAQ come from the germline V gene. V gave up 5 bases and J gave up 3 bases, with 14 bases separating them. In nucleotides, the CDR3 is TGTGCCAGCAGCGCCACTGGGGGGTTTGGGGCCAACGTCCTGACTTTC. It is translated as CASSATGGFGANVLTF. Full variable domain (missing parts from reference TRBV7-6 and TRBJ2-6): GAGVSQSPRYKVTKRGQDVALRCDPISGHVSLYWYRQALGQGPEFLTYFNYEAQQDKSGLPNDRFSAERPEGSISTLTIQRTEQRDSAMYRCASSATGGFGANVLTFGAGSRLTVL.

The V gene is TRBV6-2 or TRBV6-3, the J gene TRBJ1-1; D possibly corresponds to TRBD1 (6 bases). This CDR3 region has 14 residues. V was cut by 2 bases and J by 3 bases, with 10 bases left in between. Germline V gene lookup returns CDR1 MNHEY and CDR2 SVGEGT. CDR3 protein: CASSYGGPDTEAFF. CDR3 coding DNA: TGTGCCAGCAGTTACGGGGGGCCTGACACTGAAGCTTTCTTT.

The chain joins TRBV19 to TRBJ1-5, with no clear D. V shed 5 bases and J shed 0 bases, with 14 bases lying between them. Germline assignment: CDR1 LNHDA and CDR2 SQIVND (reference sequence). The CDR3 runs to 16 residues. The DNA of the CDR3 is TGTGCCAGTAGTCAAACCTACCCTTATAGCAATCAGCCCCAGCATTTT. This gives the protein CASSQTYPYSNQPQHF.

V usage is TRBV10-2 and J usage is TRBJ1-5, with 8 bases lining up with TRBD1. From germline, CDR1 is WSHSY and CDR2 SAAADI. J lost 0 bases, V lost 6 bases, and 4 bases had no gene match. The CDR3 runs 15 residues. The CDR3 DNA reads TGCGCCAGCAGACAGGGGGAGAGTAGCAATCAGCCCCAGCATTTT. Translating gives CASRQGESSNQPQHF.

The CDR3 loop reads CAWSVNRYTEAFF. The CDR3 nucleotides read TGTGCCTGGAGTGTCAACAGATACACTGAAGCTTTCTTT. The chain carries TRBV30 and TRBJ1-1, with no clear D. CDR3 length: 13 residues. From germline, CDR1 is GTSNPN and CDR2 SVGIG (reference sequence). V lost 0 bases and J lost 3, with 8 bases in between. The whole variable domain, filled in from reference TRBV30 and TRBJ1-1, reads SQTIHQWPATLVQPVGSPLSLECTVEGTSNPNLYWYRQAAGRGLQLLFYSVGIGQISSEVPQNLSASRPQDRQFILSSKKLLLSDSGFYLCAWSVNRYTEAFFGQGTRLTVV.

This chain joins TRBV11-2 and TRBJ2-7, with 12 bases identical to TRBD2. Germline CDR1 and CDR2: SGHAT and FQNNGV. V lost 5 bases, J lost 3 bases, and 11 bases stayed unmatched. This CDR3 comprises 17 residues. CDR3 protein: CASSRTSGRPRGYEQYF. DNA for the CDR3: TGTGCCAGCAGCCGAACTAGCGGGAGGCCGCGGGGCTACGAGCAGTACTTC.

At least ten counts were recorded for this clonotype. The chain uses TRBV6-1 and TRBJ1-5; D is unclear. This CDR3 contains 14 residues. Deletions cut 7 bases from V and 5 bases from J, with 15 bases between. Germline CDR1 reads MNHNS; CDR2 reads SASEGT. For the CDR3, the DNA is TGTGCCAGCATAGAGTGGTGTATGGATCAGCCCCAGCATTTT. It yields the protein CASIEWCMDQPQHF.

The V gene is TRBV28, the J gene TRBJ1-2; the D is unclear. The germline CDR1 and CDR2 sequences are MDHEN and SYDVKM. V dropped 6 bases and J dropped 4 bases, with 9 bases sitting between them. The length of the CDR3 is 12 residues. In DNA form, the CDR3 reads TGTGCCAGCAGCAAGGGTAGCTATGGCTACACCTTC. This translates into CASSKGSYGYTF.

This clonotype was seen only a few times. This chain links TRBV6-1 with TRBJ1-1; 8 bases match TRBD1. The germline V gene has CDR1 MNHNS and CDR2 SASEGT. V gave up 7 bases and J gave up 4 bases; unmatched junction bases: 8. CDR3 length equals 14 residues. Here the CDR3 reads CASTSGQGGTEAFF. Here the CDR3 DNA reads TGTGCCAGCACCTCCGGACAGGGAGGCACTGAAGCTTTCTTT.

This clonotype occurred many times. The rearrangement joins TRBV28 to TRBJ1-1; no reliable D call. Deletions cut 3 bases from V and 10 bases from J, with 12 bases between. The CDR3 runs to 12 residues. The germline gives CDR1 MDHEN, CDR2 SYDVKM. Here the CDR3 reads CASSFLPSGAFF. In nucleotides, the CDR3 is TGTGCCAGCAGTTTTCTTCCCTCTGGAGCTTTCTTT.

Ten or more counts support this clonotype. V and J are TRBV28 and TRBJ1-2; possible D gene TRBD1, 5 bases. There are 14 residues in the CDR3. The germline CDR1 and CDR2 sequences are MDHEN and SYDVKM. V was trimmed by 6 bases and J by 0 bases, leaving 11 bases between them. CDR3 amino acids: CASSRGGANYGYTF. For the CDR3, the DNA is TGTGCCAGCAGCCGCGGGGGAGCTAACTATGGCTACACCTTC.

This clonotype was seen a handful of times. The chain employs TRBV6-1 and TRBJ2-7, with 8 bases matching TRBD2. This CDR3 spans 14 amino acids. Germline V gene lookup returns CDR1 MNHNS and CDR2 SASEGT. The trim removed 7 bases at V and 1 base at J, leaving 6 bases unmatched. The CDR3, as DNA: TGTGCCAGCAAAATGACTAGCGATTCCTACGAGCAGTACTTC. Protein sequence: CASKMTSDSYEQYF.

The rearrangement joins TRBV6-2 or TRBV6-3 to TRBJ1-5; no definite D call. Looked up from germline, CDR1 is MNHEY and CDR2 is SVGEGT. V was cut by 1 base and J by 2 bases, with 3 bases left in between. The CDR3 has 13 amino acids. This chain's CDR3 is CASSYFRNQPQHF. DNA of the CDR3: TGTGCCAGCAGTTACTTCCGCAATCAGCCCCAGCATTTT.

The chain links TRBV20-1 to TRBJ2-7, with 13 bases fitting TRBD2. With V trimmed by 6 bases and J by 0 bases, 5 bases remained unmatched. Germline CDR1 reads DFQATT; CDR2 reads SNEGSKA (reference sequence). The CDR3 contains 15 residues. The CDR3 coding sequence is TGCAGTGCCACGGGACTAGCGGGGAGCTCCTACGAGCAGTACTTC. Its protein is CSATGLAGSSYEQYF.

This clonotype occurred many times. The chain carries TRBV7-2 and TRBJ1-1; D unclear. Germline assignment: CDR1 SGHTA and CDR2 FQGNSA. Trimming took off 1 base at V and 8 bases at J, with 8 bases between the two ends. This CDR3 is built from 12 residues. The CDR3 region has the DNA TGTGCCAGCAGCTTAGTTCGTTTCGAAGCTTTCTTT. It specifies CASSLVRFEAFF.

This chain's CDR3 is CASSTSGLAQPQHF. CDR3 sequence (DNA): TGTGCCAGTAGTACGTCAGGGTTGGCTCAGCCCCAGCATTTT. The chain combines TRBV19 with TRBJ1-5; TRBD1 is a possible D gene (5 bases). Trimming pared 4 bases from V and 6 bases from J, leaving 13 bases between. CDR1 is LNHDA, CDR2 SQIVND, per germline (reference sequence). This CDR3 region has 14 residues.

This clonotype was seen ten or more times. The DNA for the CDR3 is TGCAGTGCTAGATACTATGGCTACACCTTC. It codes for CSARYYGYTF. This chain joins TRBV20-1 and TRBJ1-2; no definite D call. CDR3 length equals 10 residues. Between the trimmed V and J ends, which lost 2 bases and 3 bases, there was a span of 1 base. CDR1 and CDR2 from the germline V gene are DFQATT and SNEGSKA (reference sequence).

For the CDR3, the DNA is TGCGCCAGCAGTTCGGGGGATGGGTCCTACGAGCAGTACTTC. It yields the protein CASSSGDGSYEQYF. The chain is built from TRBV5-1 and TRBJ2-7; the D gene is possibly TRBD2 (6 bases). CDR1 is SGHRS and CDR2 is YFSETQ in the germline V gene. Trimming took off 5 bases at V and 1 base at J, with 13 bases between the two ends. The CDR3 has 14 amino acids.

V and J are TRBV19 and TRBJ2-7, with 7 bases aligning to TRBD1. With 5 bases clipped from V and 7 bases from J, the junction kept 11 bases outside the gene matches. The CDR3 has 14 residues. Germline CDR1 is LNHDA and CDR2 is SQIVND (reference sequence). The CDR3 here is CASSVGTDPFEQYF. The CDR3 bases are TGTGCCAGTAGTGTCGGGACAGATCCTTTTGAGCAGTACTTC.